This entry features one T cell receptor (beta chain) sequence. Its specificity is unknown. About 5.6 milliliters of peripheral blood were drawn at each of two time points. These data come from a study of prognosis after radiotherapy for stage I lung cancer. Turning to the study itself: The study included around 14 patients with newly diagnosed primary stage I lung tumors and a few with oligometastatic NSCLC after surgical resection of the primary tumor. As radiotherapy, SBRT was administered in 3 to 5 fractions with a biologically effective dose of at least 100 Gy.

From genomic DNA, two-round multiplex PCR was used to amplify TCR beta CDR3. Primers specific to each TRBV and TRBJ gene drove first-round PCR. TCRdb itself ran the multiplex PCR reads through MiXCR, one entry per CDR3 protein. The repertoire holds under 13,000 distinct CDR3 sequences, with roughly 51% as singletons. Study-level results: After stereotactic body radiation therapy, median unique TCR clones were 6,000 to 7,500, down from about 10,000.

CDR1 is DFQATT and CDR2 is SNEGSKA in the germline V gene (reference sequence). The V end was cut by 6 bases, the J end by 4 bases, with 14 bases between. The CDR3 spans 13 residues. The TCR was taken from a donor of 50 years or more with non-small cell lung cancer. Sequencing used PBMCs, obtained before or after stereotactic body radiation therapy (not recorded which). The chain joins TRBV20-1 to TRBJ2-3; tentatively, D is TRBD2 (6 bases). CDR3: CSAITGTADTQYF. CDR3 in DNA: TGCAGTGCCATCACCGGGACTGCAGATACGCAGTATTTT.